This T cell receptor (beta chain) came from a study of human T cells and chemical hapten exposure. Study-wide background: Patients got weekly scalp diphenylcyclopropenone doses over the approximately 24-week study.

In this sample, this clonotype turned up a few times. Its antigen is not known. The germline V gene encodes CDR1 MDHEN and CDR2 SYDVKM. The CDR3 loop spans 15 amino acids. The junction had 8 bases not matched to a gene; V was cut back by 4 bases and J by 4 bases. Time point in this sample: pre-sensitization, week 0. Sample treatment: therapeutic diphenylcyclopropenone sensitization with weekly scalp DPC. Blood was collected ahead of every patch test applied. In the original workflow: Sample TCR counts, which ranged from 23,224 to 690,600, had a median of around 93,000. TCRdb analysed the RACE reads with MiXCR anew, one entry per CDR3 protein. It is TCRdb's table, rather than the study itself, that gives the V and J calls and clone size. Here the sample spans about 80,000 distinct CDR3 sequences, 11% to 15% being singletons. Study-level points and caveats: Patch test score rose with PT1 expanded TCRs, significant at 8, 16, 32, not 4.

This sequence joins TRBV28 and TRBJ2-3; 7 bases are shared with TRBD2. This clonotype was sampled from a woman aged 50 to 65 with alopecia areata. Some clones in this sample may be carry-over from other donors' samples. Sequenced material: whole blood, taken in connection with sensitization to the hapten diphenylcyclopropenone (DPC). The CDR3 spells CASSYGRARADTQYF. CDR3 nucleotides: TGTGCCAGCAGTTATGGGAGGGCCAGGGCAGATACGCAGTATTTT.